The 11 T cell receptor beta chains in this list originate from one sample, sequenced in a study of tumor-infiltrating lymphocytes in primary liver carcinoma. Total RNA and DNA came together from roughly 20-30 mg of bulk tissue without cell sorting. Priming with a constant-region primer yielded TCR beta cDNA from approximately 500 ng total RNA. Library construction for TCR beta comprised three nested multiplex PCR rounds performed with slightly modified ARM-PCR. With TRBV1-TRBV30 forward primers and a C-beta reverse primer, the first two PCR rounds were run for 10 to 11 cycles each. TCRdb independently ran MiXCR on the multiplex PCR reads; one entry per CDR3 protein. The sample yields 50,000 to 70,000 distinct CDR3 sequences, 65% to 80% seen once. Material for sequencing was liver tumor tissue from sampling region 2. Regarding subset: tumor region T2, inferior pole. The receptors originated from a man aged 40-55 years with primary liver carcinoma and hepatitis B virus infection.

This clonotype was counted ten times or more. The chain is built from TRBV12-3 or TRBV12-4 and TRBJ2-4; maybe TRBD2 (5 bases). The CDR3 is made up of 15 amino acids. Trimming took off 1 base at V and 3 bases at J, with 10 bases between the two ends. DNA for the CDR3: TGTGCCAGCAGTTTAGTCCGGGATGACAAAAACATTCAGTACTTC. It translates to CASSLVRDDKNIQYF.

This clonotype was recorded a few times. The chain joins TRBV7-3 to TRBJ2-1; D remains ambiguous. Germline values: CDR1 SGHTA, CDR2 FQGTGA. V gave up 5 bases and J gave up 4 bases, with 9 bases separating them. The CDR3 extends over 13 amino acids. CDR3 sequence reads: CASSPARYNEQFF. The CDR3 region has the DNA TGTGCCAGCAGCCCGGCTAGATACAATGAGCAGTTCTTC.

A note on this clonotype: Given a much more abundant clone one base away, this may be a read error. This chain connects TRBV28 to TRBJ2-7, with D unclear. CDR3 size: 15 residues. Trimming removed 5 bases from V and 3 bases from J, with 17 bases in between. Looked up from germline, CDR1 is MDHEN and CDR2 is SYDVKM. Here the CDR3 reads CASSPTYTLIYEQYF. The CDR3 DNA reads TGTGCCAGCAGTCCGACCTACACCTTGATCTACGAGCAGTACTTC.

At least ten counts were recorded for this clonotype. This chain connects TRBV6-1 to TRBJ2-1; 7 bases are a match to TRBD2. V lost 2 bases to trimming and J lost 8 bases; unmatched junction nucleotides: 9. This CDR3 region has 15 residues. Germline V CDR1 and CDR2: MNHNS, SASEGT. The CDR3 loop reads CASSEIGLESDEQFF. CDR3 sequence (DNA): TGTGCCAGCAGTGAAATTGGACTAGAATCTGATGAGCAGTTCTTC.

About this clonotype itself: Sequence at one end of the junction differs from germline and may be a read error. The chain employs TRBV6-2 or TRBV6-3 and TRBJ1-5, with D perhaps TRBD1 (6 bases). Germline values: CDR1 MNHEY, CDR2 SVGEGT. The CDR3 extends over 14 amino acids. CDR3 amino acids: CVSDYRPGVRPQHF. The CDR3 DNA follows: TGTGTCAGCGATTATAGGCCAGGGGTTCGGCCCCAGCATTTT.

The CDR3 region is CASSTGRLISSYNEQFF. The CDR3 nucleotides are TGTGCCAGCAGTACGGGCCGTCTGATAAGCTCCTACAATGAGCAGTTCTTC. The rearrangement joins TRBV6-2 or TRBV6-3 to TRBJ2-1; D ambiguous. V was shortened by 5 bases and J by 0 bases, with 17 bases between the two germline ends. CDR1 and CDR2 (germline): MNHEY, SVGEGT. The CDR3 is 17 residues long.

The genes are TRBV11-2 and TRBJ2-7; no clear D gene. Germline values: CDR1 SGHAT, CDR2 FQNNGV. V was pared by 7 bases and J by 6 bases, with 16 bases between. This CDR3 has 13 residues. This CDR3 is CASIFGEAIEQYF. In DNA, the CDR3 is TGTGCCAGCATCTTCGGAGAGGCTATCGAGCAGTACTTC.

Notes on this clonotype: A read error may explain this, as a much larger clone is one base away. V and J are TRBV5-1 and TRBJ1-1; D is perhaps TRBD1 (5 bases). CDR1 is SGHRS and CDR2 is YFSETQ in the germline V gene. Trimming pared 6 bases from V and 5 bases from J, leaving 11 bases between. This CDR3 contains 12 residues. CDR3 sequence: CASNFGGTEAFF. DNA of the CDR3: TGCGCCAGCAACTTCGGGGGTACTGAAGCTTTCTTT. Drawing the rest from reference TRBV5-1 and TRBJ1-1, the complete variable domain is KAGVTQTPRYLIKTRGQQVTLSCSPISGHRSVSWYQQTPGQGLQFLFEYFSETQRNKGNFPGRFSGRQFSNSRSEMNVSTLELGDSALYLCASNFGGTEAFFGQGTRLTVV.

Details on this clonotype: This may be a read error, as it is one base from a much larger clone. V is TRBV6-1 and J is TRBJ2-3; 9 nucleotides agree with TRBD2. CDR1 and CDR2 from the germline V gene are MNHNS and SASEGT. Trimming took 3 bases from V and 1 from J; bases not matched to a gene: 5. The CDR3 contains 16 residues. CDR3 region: CASSDPRLAGTDTQYF. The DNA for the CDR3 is TGTGCCAGCAGTGACCCTCGACTAGCGGGCACAGATACGCAGTATTTT.

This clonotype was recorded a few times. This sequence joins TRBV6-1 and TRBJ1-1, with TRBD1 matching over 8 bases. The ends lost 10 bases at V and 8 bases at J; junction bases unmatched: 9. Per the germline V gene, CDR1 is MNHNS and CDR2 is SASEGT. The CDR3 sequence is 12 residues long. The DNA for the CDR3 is TGTGCCACTTCGGGACAGGCACTCGAAGCTTTCTTT. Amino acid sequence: CATSGQALEAFF.

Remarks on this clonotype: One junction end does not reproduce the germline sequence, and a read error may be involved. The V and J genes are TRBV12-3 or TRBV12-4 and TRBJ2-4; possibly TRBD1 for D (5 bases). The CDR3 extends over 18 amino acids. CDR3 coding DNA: TGTGCCAGCAGTTCATGGGGTGGGGTGGACATAGCCAAAAACACTCAGTACTTC. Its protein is CASSSWGGVDIAKNTQYF.